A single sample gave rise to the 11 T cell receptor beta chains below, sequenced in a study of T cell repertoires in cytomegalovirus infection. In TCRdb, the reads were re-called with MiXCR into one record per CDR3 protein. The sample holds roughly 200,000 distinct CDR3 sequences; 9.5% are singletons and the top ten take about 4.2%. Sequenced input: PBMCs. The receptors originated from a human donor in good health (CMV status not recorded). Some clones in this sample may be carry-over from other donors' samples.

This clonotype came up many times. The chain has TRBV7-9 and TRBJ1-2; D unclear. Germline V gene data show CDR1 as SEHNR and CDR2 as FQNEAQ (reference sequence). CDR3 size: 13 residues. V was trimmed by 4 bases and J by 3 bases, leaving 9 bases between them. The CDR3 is CASSWGADYGYTF. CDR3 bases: TGTGCCAGCAGCTGGGGAGCAGACTATGGCTACACCTTC.

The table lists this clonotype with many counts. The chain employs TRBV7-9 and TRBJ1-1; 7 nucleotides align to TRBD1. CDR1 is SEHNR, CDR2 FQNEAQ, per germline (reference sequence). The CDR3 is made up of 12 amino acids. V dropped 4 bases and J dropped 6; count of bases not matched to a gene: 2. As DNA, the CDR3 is TGTGCCAGCAGCTCGGACAGGTCTGAAGCTTTCTTT. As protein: CASSSDRSEAFF.

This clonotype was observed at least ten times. Here the CDR3 DNA reads TGTGCCAGCAGTTCCGGGACAGGGCATCAGCCCCAGCATTTT. Translating gives CASSSGTGHQPQHF. The chain links TRBV28 to TRBJ1-5; 9 nucleotides match TRBD1. The trim removed 4 bases at V and 5 bases at J, leaving 3 bases unmatched. The CDR3 runs 14 residues. CDR1 and CDR2 from the germline V gene are MDHEN and SYDVKM. The complete variable domain, with remaining parts taken from reference TRBV28 and TRBJ1-5, reads DVKVTQSSRYLVKRTGEKVFLECVQDMDHENMFWYRQDPGLGLRLIYFSYDVKMKEKGDIPEGYSVSREKKERFSLILESASTNQTSMYLCASSSGTGHQPQHFGDGTRLSIL.

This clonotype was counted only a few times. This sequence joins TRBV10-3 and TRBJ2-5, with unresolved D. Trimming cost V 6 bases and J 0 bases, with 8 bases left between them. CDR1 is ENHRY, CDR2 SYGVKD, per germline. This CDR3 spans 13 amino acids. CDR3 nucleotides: TGTGCCATCAGCGACCAGGACCAAGAGACCCAGTACTTC. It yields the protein CAISDQDQETQYF.

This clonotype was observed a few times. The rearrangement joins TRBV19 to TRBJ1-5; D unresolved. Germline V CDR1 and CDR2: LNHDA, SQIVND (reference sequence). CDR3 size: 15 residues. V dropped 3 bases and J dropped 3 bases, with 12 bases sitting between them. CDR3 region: CASSIMGSYNQPQHF. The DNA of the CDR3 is TGTGCCAGTAGTATTATGGGGAGCTACAATCAGCCCCAGCATTTT.

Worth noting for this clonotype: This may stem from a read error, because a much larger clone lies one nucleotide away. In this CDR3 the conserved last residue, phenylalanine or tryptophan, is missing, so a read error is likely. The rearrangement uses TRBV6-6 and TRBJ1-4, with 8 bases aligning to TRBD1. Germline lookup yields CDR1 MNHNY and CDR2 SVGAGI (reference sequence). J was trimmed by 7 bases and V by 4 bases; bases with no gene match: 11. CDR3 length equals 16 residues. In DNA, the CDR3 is TGTGCCAGCAGTTTGGAATCAGGGGGCGCCGGTGAAAAACTGTTTATT. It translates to CASSLESGGAGEKLFI.

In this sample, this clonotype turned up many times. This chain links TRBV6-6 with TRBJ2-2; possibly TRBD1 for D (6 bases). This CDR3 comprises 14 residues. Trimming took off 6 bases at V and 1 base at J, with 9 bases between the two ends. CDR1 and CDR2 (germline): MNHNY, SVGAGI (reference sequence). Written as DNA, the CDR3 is TGTGCCAGCAGGGTGACAGGGAACACCGGGGAGCTGTTTTTT. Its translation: CASRVTGNTGELFF.

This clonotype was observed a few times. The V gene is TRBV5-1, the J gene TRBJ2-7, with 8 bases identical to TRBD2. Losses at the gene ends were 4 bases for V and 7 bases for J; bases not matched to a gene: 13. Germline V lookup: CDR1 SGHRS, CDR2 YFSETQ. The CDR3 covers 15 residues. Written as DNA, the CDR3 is TGCGCCAGCAGCCCCGTAGCGGGGACCCTAGGAGAGCAGTACTTC. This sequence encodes CASSPVAGTLGEQYF. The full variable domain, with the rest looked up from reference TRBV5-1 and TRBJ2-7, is KAGVTQTPRYLIKTRGQQVTLSCSPISGHRSVSWYQQTPGQGLQFLFEYFSETQRNKGNFPGRFSGRQFSNSRSEMNVSTLELGDSALYLCASSPVAGTLGEQYFGPGTRLTVT.

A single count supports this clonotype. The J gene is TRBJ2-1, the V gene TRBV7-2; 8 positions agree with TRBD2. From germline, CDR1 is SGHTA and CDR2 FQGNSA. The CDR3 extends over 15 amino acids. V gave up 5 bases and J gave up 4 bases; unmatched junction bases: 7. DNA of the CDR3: TGTGCCAGCAGCCCTCTAGCGGGCCTTTACAATGAGCAGTTCTTC. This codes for CASSPLAGLYNEQFF. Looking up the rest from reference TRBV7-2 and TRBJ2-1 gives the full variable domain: GAGVSQSPSNKVTEKGKDVELRCDPISGHTALYWYRQSLGQGLEFLIYFQGNSAPDKSGLPSDRFSAERTGGSVSTLTIQRTQQEDSAVYLCASSPLAGLYNEQFFGPGTRLTVL.

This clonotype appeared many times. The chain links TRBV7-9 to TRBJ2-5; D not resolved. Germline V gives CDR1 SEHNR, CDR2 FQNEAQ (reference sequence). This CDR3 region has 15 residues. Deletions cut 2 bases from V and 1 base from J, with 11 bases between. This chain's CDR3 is CASSLSRGTQETQYF. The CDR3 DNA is TGTGCCAGCAGCTTATCTCGAGGCACCCAAGAGACCCAGTACTTC.

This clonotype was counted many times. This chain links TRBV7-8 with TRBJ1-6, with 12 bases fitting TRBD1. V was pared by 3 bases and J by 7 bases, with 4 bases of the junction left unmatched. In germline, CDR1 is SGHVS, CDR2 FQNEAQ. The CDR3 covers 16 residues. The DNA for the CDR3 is TGTGCCAGCAGCTTGGGGACAGGGGGCGCCAATTCACCCCTCCACTTT. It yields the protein CASSLGTGGANSPLHF. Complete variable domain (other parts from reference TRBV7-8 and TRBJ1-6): GAGVSQSPRYKVAKRGQDVALRCDPISGHVSLFWYQQALGQGPEFLTYFQNEAQLDKSGLPSDRFFAERPEGSVSTLKIQRTQQEDSAVYLCASSLGTGGANSPLHFGNGTRLTVT.